The 20 T cell receptor beta chains presented below share a single source sample, sequenced in a study of regulatory T cells in long-lasting Graves disease. Construction of the TCR beta libraries employed iRepertoire HTBI primers in conjunction with Arm-PCR of CDR3 regions. TCRdb re-derived calls from the multiplex PCR reads in MiXCR, one entry per CDR3 protein. Counted here are hundreds of thousands of distinct CDR3 sequences, about 13% occurring once; the ten biggest clones make up roughly a tenth. Noted time point: newly diagnosed GD, antithyroid drugs for less than 3 months. PBMC RNA was the source of the TCR library. The same data also contributed to another study, on T cells in Graves' hyperthyroidism and ophthalmopathy.

The sequenced sample was peripheral blood mononuclear cells (PBMCs), obtained at new diagnosis, from a patient treated with antithyroid drugs. The source is a young man with Graves disease.

This clonotype was observed at least ten times. The chain joins TRBV7-9 to TRBJ2-1; 7 bases line up with TRBD2. CDR1 and CDR2 (germline): SEHNR, FQNEAQ (reference sequence). With V trimmed by 6 bases and J by 7 bases, 15 bases remained unmatched. CDR3 size: 16 residues. CDR3 DNA sequence: TGTGCCAGCAGTACGGGGCGGGAGAGAAGAAGGAATGAGCAGTTCTTC. This encodes CASSTGRERRRNEQFF.

In this sample, this clonotype turned up many times. The chain employs TRBV29-1 and TRBJ2-1; D could derive from TRBD1 or TRBD2 (5 bases each). CDR1 and CDR2 (germline): SQVTM, ANQGSEA. V dropped 4 bases and J dropped 7 bases, with 11 bases sitting between them. This CDR3 contains 12 residues. The CDR3 nucleotides read TGCAGCGTTGCTGGGGACCTAAATGAGCAGTTCTTC. Translated: CSVAGDLNEQFF.

This clonotype came up a few times. This chain links TRBV2 with TRBJ2-7; D possibly matches TRBD1 or TRBD2 (6 bases each). Germline CDR1 SNHLY, CDR2 FYNNEI. CDR3 length equals 15 residues. Trimming stripped 3 bases from V and 0 bases from J, with 12 bases between. CDR3 nucleotides: TGTGCCAGCAGTGAGGAGGGACATACCTCCTACGAGCAGTACTTC. Its protein product is CASSEEGHTSYEQYF.

This clonotype was seen more than once but under ten times. V gene TRBV28 combines with J gene TRBJ2-2, with a tentative D call TRBD2 (6 bases). The CDR3 covers 15 residues. CDR1 MDHEN and CDR2 SYDVKM come from the germline V gene. Trimming took 4 bases from V and 4 from J, leaving 13 bases between them. The DNA for the CDR3 is TGTGCCAGCAGTTCTCAGGGACTGGGCACCGGGGAGCTGTTTTTT. It translates to CASSSQGLGTGELFF.

This clonotype has a count of ten or more. This chain links TRBV6-9 with TRBJ2-7, with 12 bases lining up with TRBD2. Trimming took 4 bases from V and 6 from J; bases not matched to a gene: 7. The CDR3 is 15 residues long. The germline gives CDR1 MNHGY, CDR2 SVAAGI. For the CDR3, the DNA is TGTGCCAGCAGTTCACCCCTAGCGGGAGGGTCCGAGCAGTACTTC. Its protein product is CASSSPLAGGSEQYF.

V gene TRBV12-3 or TRBV12-4 combines with J gene TRBJ2-5; the match to TRBD2 covers 8 bases. This CDR3 region has 15 residues. Germline trimming cut 4 bases from V and 5 bases from J; bases unmatched to any gene: 9. Written as DNA, the CDR3 is TGTGCCAGCAGTTCCCCAACTAGCGGCTGGGAGACCCAGTACTTC. This sequence encodes CASSSPTSGWETQYF.

At least ten counts were recorded for this clonotype. This chain uses TRBV5-1 with TRBJ2-3, with unresolved D. Germline V gene data show CDR1 as SGHRS and CDR2 as YFSETQ. Trimming took 5 bases from V and 0 from J, leaving 10 bases between them. This CDR3 is built from 14 residues. The CDR3 region has the DNA TGCGCCAGCAGGCGGTTGGGAAGCACAGATACGCAGTATTTT. Translation: CASRRLGSTDTQYF.

The rearrangement uses TRBV20-1 and TRBJ2-1, with TRBD2 matching 8 bases. The J segment lost 9 bases and the V segment lost 3 bases, leaving 7 bases of the junction unmatched. CDR3 length equals 13 residues. CDR1 and CDR2 (germline): DFQATT, SNEGSKA (reference sequence). The CDR3 nucleotides read TGCAGTGCTAGGCCAGCGGGAGTAGGTGAGCAGTTCTTC. Translation gives CSARPAGVGEQFF.

This clonotype was seen repeatedly, ten times or more. The chain is built from TRBV6-2 or TRBV6-3 and TRBJ2-5; D remains unclear. This CDR3 comprises 12 residues. Germline CDR1 MNHEY, CDR2 SVGEGT. V lost 0 bases, J lost 5 bases, and 4 bases lay in between. CDR3 in amino acids: CASSYSIETQYF. Here the CDR3 DNA reads TGTGCCAGCAGTTACTCGATTGAGACCCAGTACTTC.

This clonotype was seen more than once but under ten times. The V gene is TRBV14, the J gene TRBJ1-3, with D perhaps matching TRBD1 (5 bases). CDR1 and CDR2 (germline): SGHDN, FVKESK. The V end lost 5 bases, the J end lost 3 bases, and 14 bases lay between the germline ends. The CDR3 is made up of 15 amino acids. The CDR3 here is CASSSSGTGGNTIYF. The DNA for the CDR3 is TGTGCCAGCAGCTCGTCGGGGACTGGTGGAAACACCATATATTTT.

The J gene is TRBJ1-3, the V gene TRBV20-1; TRBD1 matches 8 bases. Germline CDR1 is DFQATT and CDR2 is SNEGSKA (reference sequence). Trimming removed 7 bases from V and 6 bases from J; junction bases left unmatched: 2. The CDR3 is 11 amino acids. The CDR3 is CSVRGQNTIYF. In DNA, the CDR3 is TGCAGTGTCAGGGGGCAAAACACCATATATTTT.

This clonotype was picked up many times. The CDR3 sequence is CASKGVANTGELFF. CDR3 nucleotide sequence: TGCGCCAGCAAAGGAGTGGCGAACACCGGGGAGCTGTTTTTT. J is TRBJ2-2 and V is TRBV10-2; no firm D call. The CDR3 extends over 14 amino acids. Germline values: CDR1 WSHSY, CDR2 SAAADI. V shed 7 bases and J shed 0 bases, with 9 bases lying between them.

Many counts were recorded for this clonotype. This rearrangement joins TRBV29-1 to TRBJ1-1; D is unresolved. From germline, CDR1 is SQVTM and CDR2 ANQGSEA. Trimming removed 5 bases from V and 0 bases from J, with 10 bases in between. There are 13 residues in the CDR3. The CDR3: CSVRVGMNTEAFF. CDR3 nucleotide sequence: TGCAGCGTTAGGGTGGGCATGAACACTGAAGCTTTCTTT. Based on the CDR3 plus reference TRBV29-1 and TRBJ1-1, the full variable domain is SAVISQKPSRDICQRGTSLTIQCQVDSQVTMMFWYRQQPGQSLTLIATANQGSEATYESGFVIDKFPISRPNLTFSTLTVSNMSPEDSSIYLCSVRVGMNTEAFFGQGTRLTVV.

This clonotype was found a few times. This sequence joins TRBV20-1 and TRBJ1-2, with D possibly matching TRBD1 (6 bases). The V gene's germline CDR1 is DFQATT and CDR2 SNEGSKA (reference sequence). The CDR3 loop spans 14 amino acids. Trimming took 0 bases from V and 2 from J, leaving 10 bases between them. The CDR3 bases are TGCAGTGCTAGAGATGATGACAGGAACTATGGCTACACCTTC. This codes for CSARDDDRNYGYTF.

This clonotype was picked up many times. The chain is built from TRBV27 and TRBJ2-7, with D possibly being TRBD1 (5 bases). The CDR3 has 13 residues. CDR1 is MNHEY and CDR2 is SMNVEV in the germline V gene (reference sequence). Deletions cut 2 bases from V and 3 bases from J, with 8 bases between. CDR3 region: CASSLRQNYEQYF. For the CDR3, the DNA is TGTGCCAGCAGTTTAAGACAGAACTACGAGCAGTACTTC.

The genes are TRBV27 and TRBJ2-1, with unresolved D. Per germline, CDR1 MNHEY and CDR2 SMNVEV (reference sequence). This CDR3 region has 13 residues. The V end was cut by 5 bases, the J end by 12 bases, with 17 bases between. CDR3 DNA sequence: TGTGCCAGCAGTCCCCCTAGGGCCCTAGGGCAGTTCTTC. Translating gives CASSPPRALGQFF.

This clonotype was found many times. The chain uses TRBV7-8 and TRBJ2-7; 7 bases match TRBD2. Germline CDR1 reads SGHVS; CDR2 reads FQNEAQ. This CDR3 region has 16 residues. J gave up 1 base and V 3 bases, and 9 bases lay outside the gene matches. CDR3 nucleotides: TGTGCCAGCAGCTTTGACGCTAGCGGTTTTTCCTACGAGCAGTACTTC. This encodes CASSFDASGFSYEQYF.

In this sample, this clonotype turned up a few times. The rearrangement uses TRBV2 and TRBJ1-3; TRBD1 matches at 9 bases. The germline gives CDR1 SNHLY, CDR2 FYNNEI. The CDR3 consists of 15 residues. V dropped 7 bases and J dropped 3; count of bases not matched to a gene: 7. CDR3: CASTEQGAGGNTIYF. The DNA of the CDR3 is TGTGCCAGCACCGAACAGGGGGCTGGTGGAAACACCATATATTTT.

The genes are TRBV6-5 and TRBJ2-7; perhaps TRBD1 as D (5 bases). Deletions cut 0 bases from V and 3 bases from J, with 15 bases between. CDR1 and CDR2 from the germline V gene are MNHEY and SVGAGI. The CDR3 consists of 16 residues. CDR3 DNA sequence: TGTGCCAGCAGTTACTCGGGGCGACTTAATAGCTACGAGCAGTACTTC. It yields the protein CASSYSGRLNSYEQYF.

This clonotype was seen many times. The chain carries TRBV2 and TRBJ2-3; 10 bases map to TRBD2. J lost 3 bases, V lost 11 bases, and 5 bases had no gene match. The CDR3 sequence is 13 residues long. Germline V CDR1 and CDR2: SNHLY, FYNNEI. The CDR3 DNA sequence: TGTGCCGACGCTAGCGGGAGAACAGATACGCAGTATTTT. Translated: CADASGRTDTQYF.